This TCR beta chain derives from a study of blood T cells in healthy people across ages. Overall study results and limits: There were more naive CD4+ cells and higher diversity in long-lived donors than in aged donors. The recorded TCR beta diversity per million T cells decreased in a roughly linear manner with age.

Combining a sample-barcoded 5' primer with a J-beta primer mix, a second PCR ran for 7 to 11 cycles. TCRdb processed the 5' RACE reads anew with MiXCR; each CDR3 protein has one entry. The data contain 750,000 to 950,000 distinct CDR3 sequences, roughly 26% of them singletons. V was pared by 7 bases and J by 6 bases, with 9 bases of the junction left unmatched. Germline CDR1 and CDR2: MNHNS and SASEGT. CDR3 length: 15 residues. This clonotype turned up a few times. Its target is unknown. These data are also associated with another study on T cells of mothers and their children. That source notes: Researchers found no T cell clones that were persistent and microchimeric.

The sample was blood. This sequence was found in a boy aged 5-17 years in good health. The chain employs TRBV6-1 and TRBJ1-5; 10 bases are shared with TRBD1. CDR3 in amino acids: CASISDRGIGQPQHF. In DNA form, the CDR3 reads TGTGCCAGCATCTCGGACAGGGGGATTGGTCAGCCCCAGCATTTT.